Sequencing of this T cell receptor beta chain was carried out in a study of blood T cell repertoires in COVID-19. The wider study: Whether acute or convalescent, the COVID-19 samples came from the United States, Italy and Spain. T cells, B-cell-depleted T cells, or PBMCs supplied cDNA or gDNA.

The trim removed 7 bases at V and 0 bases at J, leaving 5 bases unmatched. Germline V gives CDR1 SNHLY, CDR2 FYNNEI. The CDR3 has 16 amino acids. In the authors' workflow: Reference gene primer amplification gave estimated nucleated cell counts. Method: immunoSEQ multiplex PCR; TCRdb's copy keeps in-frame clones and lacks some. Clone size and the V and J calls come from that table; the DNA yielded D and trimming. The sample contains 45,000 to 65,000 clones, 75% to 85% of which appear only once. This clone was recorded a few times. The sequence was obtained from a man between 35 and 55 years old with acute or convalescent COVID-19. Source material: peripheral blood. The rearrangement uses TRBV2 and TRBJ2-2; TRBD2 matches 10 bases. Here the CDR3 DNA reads TGTGCCAGCAAGGCTAGCGGGGGTGCGAACACCGGGGAGCTGTTTTTT. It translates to CASKASGGANTGELFF.